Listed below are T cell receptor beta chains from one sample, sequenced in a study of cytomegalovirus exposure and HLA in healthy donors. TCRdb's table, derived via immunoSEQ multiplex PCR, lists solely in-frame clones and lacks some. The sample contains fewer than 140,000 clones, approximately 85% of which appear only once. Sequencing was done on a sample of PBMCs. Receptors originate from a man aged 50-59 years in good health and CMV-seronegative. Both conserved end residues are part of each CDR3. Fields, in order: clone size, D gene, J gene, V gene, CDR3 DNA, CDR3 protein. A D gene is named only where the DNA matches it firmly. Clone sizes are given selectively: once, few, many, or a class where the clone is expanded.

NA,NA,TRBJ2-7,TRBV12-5,TGTGCTAGTGGTTTGGTACGATCAGGGGGGCTTCACTACGAGCAGTACTTC,CASGLVRSGGLHYEQYF
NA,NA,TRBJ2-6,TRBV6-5,TGTGCCAGCCTAGGGGTTTCTGGGGCCAACGTCCTGACTTTC,CASLGVSGANVLTF
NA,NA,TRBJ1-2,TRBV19,TGTGCCAGTAGTATAAGTACCGGAGCTAACTATGGCTACACCTTC,CASSISTGANYGYTF
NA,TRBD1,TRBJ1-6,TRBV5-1,TGCGCCAGCAGCCGGACAGGGGGCGCCGGTAATTCACCCCTCCACTTT,CASSRTGGAGNSPLHF
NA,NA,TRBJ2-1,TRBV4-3,TGCGCCAGCAGCCAAGAAGGAGGGGGCTGGAACAATGAGCAGTTCTTC,CASSQEGGGWNNEQFF
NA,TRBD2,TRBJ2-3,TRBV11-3,TGTGCCAGCAGCCCGGGACTAGCAGGAGATACGCAGTATTTT,CASSPGLAGDTQYF
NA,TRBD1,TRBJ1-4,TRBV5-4,TGTGCCAGCAGCTTACAGGGGGTCGGGGAAAAACTGTTTTTT,CASSLQGVGEKLFF
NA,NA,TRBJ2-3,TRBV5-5,TGTGCCAGCAGCTTCTGGACGGGAACTAGCACAGATACGCAGTATTTT,CASSFWTGTSTDTQYF
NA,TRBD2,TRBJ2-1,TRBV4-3,TGCGCCAGCAGCCAAGATCGGGGACTAGCGGGGGACGATGAGCAGTTCTTC,CASSQDRGLAGDDEQFF
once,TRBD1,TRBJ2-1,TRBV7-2,TGTGCCAGCAGCTTAGGAAGGGGGCATAACAATGAGCAGTTCTTC,CASSLGRGHNNEQFF
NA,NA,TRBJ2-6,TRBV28,TGTGCCAGCAGCTCCTCCTCTGGGGCCAACGTCCTGACTTTC,CASSSSSGANVLTF
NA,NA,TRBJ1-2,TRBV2,TGTGCCAGCAGGGCTTTGGGAGGAGCTAACTATGGCTACACCTTC,CASRALGGANYGYTF
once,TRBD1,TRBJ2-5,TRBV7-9,TGTGCCAGCAGCCCCGGGGGGGGACAGGGGACAGAGACCCAGTACTTC,CASSPGGGQGTETQYF
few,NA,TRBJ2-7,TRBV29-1,TGCAGCGTTGAAGAAGGCGGTAGGGGAGGCTACGAGCAGTACTTC,CSVEEGGRGGYEQYF
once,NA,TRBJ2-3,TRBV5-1,TGCGCCAGCAGCTTGCCTAGCCCGCAGGATACGCAGTATTTT,CASSLPSPQDTQYF
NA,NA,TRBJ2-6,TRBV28,TGTGCCAGCAGACCCTCAGGGTCTGGGGCCAACGTCCTGACTTTC,CASRPSGSGANVLTF
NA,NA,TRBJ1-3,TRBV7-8,TGTGCCAGCAGCTTAGTTAGCTCTGGAAACACCATATATTTT,CASSLVSSGNTIYF
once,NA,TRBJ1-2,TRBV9,TGTGCCAGCAGCGTAGGCAACAGGGCTCCTAACTATGGCTACACCTTC,CASSVGNRAPNYGYTF
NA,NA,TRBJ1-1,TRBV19,TGTGCCAGTAGTTCCCAGGACTGGGTCATGAACACTGAAGCTTTCTTT,CASSSQDWVMNTEAFF
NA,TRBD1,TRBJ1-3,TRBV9,TGTGCCAGCAGCGCAAGGGGGACAGGGGCGCCCGGAATATATTTT,CASSARGTGAPGIYF
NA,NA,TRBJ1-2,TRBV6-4,TGTGCCAGCATACGGGGGGACTATGGCTACACCTTC,CASIRGDYGYTF
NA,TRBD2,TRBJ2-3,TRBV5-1,TGCGCCAGCAGCTTGAGACTAGCGGAAACAGATACGCAGTATTTT,CASSLRLAETDTQYF
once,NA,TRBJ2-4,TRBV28,TGTGCCAGCAGTTTACCACTAGCCAAAAACATTCAGTACTTC,CASSLPLAKNIQYF
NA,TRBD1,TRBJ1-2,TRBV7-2,TGTGCCAGCAGCGGGACAGGGGGTAGTGGTGGCTACACCTTC,CASSGTGGSGGYTF
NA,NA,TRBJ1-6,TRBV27,TGTGCCAGCAGACACAACAGGGCCGCGAATTCACCCCTCCACTTT,CASRHNRAANSPLHF
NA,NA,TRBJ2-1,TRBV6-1,TGTGCCAGCAGTGCCCCCCCGACAGTTCTCAATGAGCAGTTCTTC,CASSAPPTVLNEQFF